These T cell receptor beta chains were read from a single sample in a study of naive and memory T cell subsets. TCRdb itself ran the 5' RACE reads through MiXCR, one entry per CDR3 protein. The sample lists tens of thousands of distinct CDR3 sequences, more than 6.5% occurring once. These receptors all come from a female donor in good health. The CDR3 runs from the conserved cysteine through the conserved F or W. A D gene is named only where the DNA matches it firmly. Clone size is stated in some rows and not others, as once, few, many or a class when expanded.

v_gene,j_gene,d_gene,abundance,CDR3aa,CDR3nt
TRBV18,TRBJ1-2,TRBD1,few,CASSPGTGVTANYGYTF,TGTGCCAGCTCACCAGGAACAGGGGTCACGGCTAACTATGGCTACACCTTC
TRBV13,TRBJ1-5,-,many,CASSLGSGGNQPQHF,TGTGCCAGCAGCTTAGGATCAGGGGGCAATCAGCCCCAGCATTTT
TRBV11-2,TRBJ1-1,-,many,CASSLTVNTEAFF,TGTGCCAGCAGCCTAACAGTGAACACTGAAGCTTTCTTT
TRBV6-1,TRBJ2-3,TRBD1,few,CASSVRTGGTDTQYF,TGTGCCAGCAGTGTAAGGACAGGGGGCACAGATACGCAGTATTTT
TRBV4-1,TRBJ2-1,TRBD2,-,CASSQGAKLAGGPRNEQFF,TGCGCCAGCAGCCAAGGGGCGAAGCTAGCGGGGGGGCCGAGGAATGAGCAGTTCTTC
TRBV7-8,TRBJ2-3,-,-,CASSLPNTDTQYF,TGTGCCAGCAGCCTTCCGAACACAGATACGCAGTATTTT
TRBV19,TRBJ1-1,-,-,CASSNQLTIFEAFF,TGTGCCAGTAGTAATCAACTTACAATTTTTGAAGCTTTCTTT
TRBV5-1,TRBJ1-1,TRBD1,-,CASSLGGQDEAFF,TGCGCCAGCAGCCTTGGTGGACAGGATGAAGCTTTCTTT
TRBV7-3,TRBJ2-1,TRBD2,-,CASSLMGTSGYEQFF,TGTGCCAGCAGCTTAATGGGGACTAGCGGGTATGAGCAGTTCTTC
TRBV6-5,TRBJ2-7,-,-,CASSYPKSKQYF,TGTGCCAGCAGTTACCCTAAGTCGAAGCAGTACTTC
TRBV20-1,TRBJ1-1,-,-,CRVGGTEAFF,TGCAGGGTAGGGGGAACTGAAGCTTTCTTT
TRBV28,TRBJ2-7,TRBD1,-,CASSPWTGAYEQYF,TGTGCCAGCAGTCCCTGGACAGGGGCCTACGAGCAGTACTTC
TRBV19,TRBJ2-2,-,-,CASSIGHTGELFF,TGTGCCAGTAGTATAGGTCACACCGGGGAGCTGTTTTTT
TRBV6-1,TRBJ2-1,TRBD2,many,CASSSSGTSGRLEFF,TGTGCCAGCAGTTCCTCCGGGACTAGCGGGAGATTGGAGTTCTTC
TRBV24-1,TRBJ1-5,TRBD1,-,CANGDRSNQPQHF,TGTGCCAACGGGGACAGGAGCAATCAGCCCCAGCATTTT
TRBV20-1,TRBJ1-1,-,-,CSARLTGSLGTEAFF,TGCAGTGCTAGACTAACAGGGTCTCTGGGCACTGAAGCTTTCTTT
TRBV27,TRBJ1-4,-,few,CASSFTGGVGEKLFF,TGTGCCAGCAGTTTCACGGGGGGGGTCGGTGAAAAACTGTTTTTT
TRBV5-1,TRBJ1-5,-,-,CASSLGTNNQPQHF,TGCGCCAGCAGCTTGGGTACAAACAATCAGCCCCAGCATTTT
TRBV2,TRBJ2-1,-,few,CASRHGYSSYNEQFF,TGTGCCAGCAGACACGGTTATAGCTCCTACAATGAGCAGTTCTTC
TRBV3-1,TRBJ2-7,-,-,CASSQDPSASEQYF,TGTGCCAGCAGCCAAGATCCTAGCGCGAGCGAGCAGTACTTC
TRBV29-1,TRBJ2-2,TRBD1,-,CSVERGRGRGAGELFF,TGCAGCGTTGAACGGGGCAGGGGGCGCGGAGCCGGGGAGCTGTTTTTT
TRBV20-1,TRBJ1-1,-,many,CSASIRGAEAFF,TGCAGTGCTTCAATCCGGGGGGCTGAAGCTTTCTTT
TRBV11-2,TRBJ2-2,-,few,CASSWGAGQTGELFF,TGTGCCAGCAGCTGGGGGGCAGGGCAAACCGGGGAGCTGTTTTTT
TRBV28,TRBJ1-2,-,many,CASSWSRSYTF,TGTGCCAGCAGTTGGAGTAGGAGCTACACCTTC
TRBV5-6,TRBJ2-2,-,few,CASRRSTGELFF,TGTGCCAGCAGACGTAGTACCGGGGAGCTGTTTTTT
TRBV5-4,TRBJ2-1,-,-,CASSLRGGPGLYNEQFF,TGTGCCAGCAGCTTGCGGGGAGGCCCGGGGCTCTACAATGAGCAGTTCTTC
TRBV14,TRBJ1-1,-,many,CASSQDREVLVAFF,TGTGCCAGCAGCCAAGATCGGGAAGTTTTGGTGGCTTTCTTT
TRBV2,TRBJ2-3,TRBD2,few,CASSGGGAGGLDTQYF,TGTGCCAGCAGTGGGGGCGGTGCGGGGGGACTAGATACGCAGTATTTT
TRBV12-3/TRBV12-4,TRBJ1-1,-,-,CASSRPSRGAFF,TGTGCCAGCAGTCGCCCGTCCCGAGGGGCTTTCTTT
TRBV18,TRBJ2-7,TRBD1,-,CASSPLKGGTGGDEQYF,TGTGCCAGCTCACCCCTCAAGGGAGGGACAGGGGGCGACGAGCAGTACTTC